This passage covers 30 T cell receptor beta chains from one sample sequenced in a study of T-cell reconstitution after alpha-beta-depleted transplantation in children. For TCRbeta, the library was prepared with unique molecular identifiers. TCRdb reanalysed the PCR reads using MiXCR and keeps one entry per CDR3 protein. The sample contains hundreds of thousands of distinct CDR3 sequences, over 10% of which appear only once. Sequences were derived from PBMCs, mostly from graft donor cells, sampled 360 days after TCRalphabeta/CD19-depleted stem cell transplant. The receptors shown here come from a male patient younger than 18 who had a stem cell transplant for acute myeloid leukemia, so the T cells may come from the graft donor.

This clonotype was observed a handful of times. This chain links TRBV21-1 with TRBJ2-1; the listed D gene, TRBD2, was not tested against the DNA. TRBV21-1 is classified as a pseudogene. The CDR3 contains 21 residues. The CDR3 DNA sequence: TGTGCCAGCAGCAAAGGTCCAGCGGGAGAAGATCCGAGGGGCTCCTACAATGAGCAGTTCTTC. Encoded protein: CASSKGPAGEDPRGSYNEQFF.

This clonotype was seen a handful of times. The chain employs TRBV28 and TRBJ1-1, with TRBD1 identical over 7 bases. The CDR3 extends over 17 amino acids. Germline CDR1 MDHEN, CDR2 SYDVKM. The trim removed 2 bases at V and 4 bases at J, leaving 13 bases unmatched. The CDR3 DNA reads as TGTGCCAGCAGTTTAGGTCCACAGGGGCTCTCTAGCACTGAAGCTTTCTTT. It translates to CASSLGPQGLSSTEAFF. Supplemented by reference TRBV28 and TRBJ1-1, the full variable domain reads DVKVTQSSRYLVKRTGEKVFLECVQDMDHENMFWYRQDPGLGLRLIYFSYDVKMKEKGDIPEGYSVSREKKERFSLILESASTNQTSMYLCASSLGPQGLSSTEAFFGQGTRLTVV.

To note about this clonotype: An end of the junction does not agree with germline; a read error may underlie this. The V call is TRBV2, the J call TRBJ2-1, with 11 bases lining up with TRBD2. The CDR3 length is 18 residues. The germline V gene has CDR1 SNHLY and CDR2 FYNNEI. The CDR3 DNA is TGTACCAGCTACCTCCGGGGGACTAGCGGTCCTCTCTACAATGAGCAGTTCTTC. It codes for CTSYLRGTSGPLYNEQFF.

This clonotype was recorded a few times. The rearrangement joins TRBV12-3 or TRBV12-4 to TRBJ2-7, with 8 bases that match TRBD1. The CDR3 is 13 residues long. V lost 6 bases to trimming and J lost 5 bases; unmatched junction nucleotides: 6. In DNA form, the CDR3 reads TGTGCCAGCAGACCCGGGACAGGCCACGAGCAGTACTTC. Translating it yields CASRPGTGHEQYF.

The V and J genes are TRBV7-2 and TRBJ2-1; TRBD2 agrees at 8 bases. CDR3 size: 17 residues. The J segment lost 8 bases and the V segment lost 3 bases, leaving 15 bases of the junction unmatched. Germline CDR1 reads SGHTA; CDR2 reads FQGNSA. CDR3 loop: CASSFPFVTGGPYEQFF. In DNA form, the CDR3 reads TGTGCCAGCAGCTTCCCATTTGTGACGGGAGGGCCCTATGAGCAGTTCTTC.

This clonotype showed up just a few times. The J gene is TRBJ2-7, the V gene TRBV14; D ambiguous. The CDR3 has 13 residues. CDR1 SGHDN and CDR2 FVKESK come from the germline V gene. Trimming stripped 5 bases from V and 3 bases from J, with 11 bases between. Written as DNA, the CDR3 is TGTGCCAGCAGCAGGTCGATCGGCTACGAGCAGTACTTC. Translated, it gives CASSRSIGYEQYF.

This clonotype was picked up a small number of times. The V gene is TRBV4-3, the J gene TRBJ2-7, with 8 bases aligning to TRBD1. Looked up from germline, CDR1 is LGHNA and CDR2 is YSLEER. With 0 bases clipped from V and 0 bases from J, the junction kept 10 bases outside the gene matches. The CDR3 is made up of 18 amino acids. CDR3: CASSQEGRTGWSSYEQYF. The CDR3 bases are TGCGCCAGCAGCCAAGAGGGCCGGACAGGGTGGAGCTCCTACGAGCAGTACTTC.

The chain joins TRBV5-1 to TRBJ2-7; D remains ambiguous. V dropped 0 bases and J dropped 3 bases, with 22 bases sitting between them. The CDR3 spans 18 residues. Germline assignment: CDR1 SGHRS and CDR2 YFSETQ. The CDR3 nucleotides read TGCGCCAGCAGCTTGGAGGGTTTGGGATGGTCGACCGACTACGAGCAGTACTTC. Translated, it gives CASSLEGLGWSTDYEQYF.

This clonotype was found a few times. The J gene is TRBJ2-7, the V gene TRBV20-1; TRBD2 aligns across 8 bases. The V and J ends lost 6 bases and 0 bases, in that order; junction bases with no gene match: 7. Germline CDR1 DFQATT, CDR2 SNEGSKA (reference sequence). This CDR3 has 14 residues. CDR3 in amino acids: CSAPISGNSYEQYF. The CDR3 region has the DNA TGCAGTGCCCCTATTAGCGGGAACTCCTACGAGCAGTACTTC.

This clonotype was seen a few times. The V call is TRBV7-9, the J call TRBJ2-7; 11 nucleotides agree with TRBD2. Germline V gives CDR1 SEHNR, CDR2 FQNEAQ (reference sequence). V lost 3 bases to trimming and J lost 5 bases; unmatched junction nucleotides: 6. The CDR3 covers 15 residues. The CDR3 region has the DNA TGTGCCAGCAGCTTCACTAGCGGGAGTGTTAACGAGCAGTACTTC. Its translation: CASSFTSGSVNEQYF.

This clonotype was detected only a few times. This rearrangement joins TRBV5-5 to TRBJ2-5; a possible D gene is TRBD2 (6 bases). V shed 2 bases and J shed 2 bases, with 19 bases lying between them. From germline, CDR1 is SGHKS and CDR2 YYEKEE (reference sequence). CDR3 length: 17 amino acids. CDR3 region: CASSFRVRDSRQETQYF. The CDR3 DNA follows: TGTGCCAGCAGCTTTAGGGTCCGGGACTCTCGGCAAGAGACCCAGTACTTC.

The rearrangement joins TRBV4-1 to TRBJ2-7; 9 bases map to TRBD2. The germline V gene encodes CDR1 MGHRA and CDR2 YSYEKL. This CDR3 has 15 amino acids. Losses at the gene ends were 1 base for V and 2 bases for J; bases not matched to a gene: 3. CDR3 sequence (DNA): TGCGCCAGCAGCCAAGTGACTAGCGGCACCTACGAGCAGTACTTC. As protein: CASSQVTSGTYEQYF.

This clonotype has at least ten counts. The V and J genes are TRBV12-3 or TRBV12-4 and TRBJ2-2; D gene unclear. CDR3 length equals 14 residues. Trimming stripped 5 bases from V and 9 bases from J, with 16 bases between. Here the CDR3 reads CASSPFRLGRELFF. In nucleotides, the CDR3 is TGTGCCAGCAGTCCCTTTAGACTGGGCCGGGAGCTGTTTTTT.

This chain joins TRBV24-1 and TRBJ1-2; TRBD1 might be the D (5 bases). Germline V gene data show CDR1 as KGHDR and CDR2 as SFDVKD. V lost 3 bases and J 7 bases, leaving 23 bases between the germline ends. The CDR3 totals 17 residues. This chain's CDR3 is CATSDPKPGFASGGYTF. In DNA, the CDR3 is TGTGCCACCAGTGATCCTAAGCCAGGGTTTGCTAGCGGTGGCTACACCTTC.

This clonotype occurred a few times. The genes are TRBV20-1 and TRBJ2-7; 8 nucleotides match TRBD2. This CDR3 contains 14 residues. Trimming removed 5 bases from V and 0 bases from J; junction bases left unmatched: 6. CDR1 is DFQATT and CDR2 is SNEGSKA in the germline V gene (reference sequence). The CDR3 coding sequence is TGCAGTGCTTTGACTAGCGTAATCTCCTACGAGCAGTACTTC. Its protein product is CSALTSVISYEQYF.

The J gene is TRBJ2-1, the V gene TRBV7-9; 12 bases are a match to TRBD2. CDR3 length: 16 amino acids. V dropped 0 bases and J dropped 7; count of bases not matched to a gene: 4. The germline V gene has CDR1 SEHNR and CDR2 FQNEAQ (reference sequence). The CDR3 here is CASSLARTSGTNEQFF. DNA for the CDR3: TGTGCCAGCAGCTTAGCGAGGACTAGCGGGACGAATGAGCAGTTCTTC.

This clonotype has a handful of counts. V is TRBV20-1 and J is TRBJ1-1; D is unclear. CDR3 length equals 12 residues. Trimming took 4 bases from V and 4 from J, leaving 10 bases between them. The germline V gene has CDR1 DFQATT and CDR2 SNEGSKA (reference sequence). The DNA of the CDR3 is TGCAGTGCTACCGTCTCGAGCACTGAAGCTTTCTTT. Translation gives CSATVSSTEAFF.

Many counts were recorded for this clonotype. The J gene is TRBJ2-7, the V gene TRBV12-3 or TRBV12-4; 7 positions agree with TRBD1. This CDR3 comprises 13 residues. V gave up 3 bases and J gave up 5 bases; unmatched junction bases: 4. The chain's CDR3 is CASSFGRGNEQYF. The CDR3 DNA is TGTGCCAGCAGTTTTGGCAGGGGGAACGAGCAGTACTTC.

This chain links TRBV9 with TRBJ2-6; D is uncertain. The CDR3 consists of 17 residues. Per germline, CDR1 SGDLS and CDR2 YYNGEE. The V gene lost 3 bases and the J gene lost 2 bases, with 15 bases spanning the gap. CDR3 DNA: TGTGCCAGCAGCGCGACCTGGGGATCAGCTGGGGCCAACGTCCTGACTTTC. The encoded protein is CASSATWGSAGANVLTF.

The chain uses TRBV21-1 and TRBJ2-1; the table's D call TRBD2 went unverified against the DNA. TRBV21-1 is described as a pseudogene. The CDR3 extends over 18 amino acids. Written as DNA, the CDR3 is TGTGCCAGCAGGAGGACTAGCGGGAGTCTTTCTTGGTACAATGAGCAGTTCTTC. It encodes CASRRTSGSLSWYNEQFF.

The rearrangement uses TRBV20-1 and TRBJ2-5; D not resolved. There are 13 residues in the CDR3. Trimming pared 1 base from V and 5 bases from J, leaving 11 bases between. CDR1 DFQATT and CDR2 SNEGSKA come from the germline V gene (reference sequence). CDR3 region: CSARAWAGETQYF. In nucleotides, the CDR3 is TGCAGTGCTAGAGCGTGGGCCGGGGAGACCCAGTACTTC.

Ten or more counts support this clonotype. The chain couples TRBV28 to TRBJ1-2; maybe TRBD1 (6 bases). With 10 bases removed from V and 5 bases from J, the gap between germline ends came to 23 bases. Germline-derived CDR1 and CDR2 are MDHEN and SYDVKM. This CDR3 spans 15 amino acids. The CDR3: CANAGKGVGQYGYTF. The CDR3 bases are TGTGCCAACGCGGGGAAGGGGGTGGGCCAATATGGCTACACCTTC.

The chain joins TRBV12-3 or TRBV12-4 to TRBJ1-6; possible D gene TRBD1, 6 bases. V lost 6 bases and J 7 bases, leaving 25 bases between the germline ends. The CDR3 contains 18 residues. The CDR3 bases are TGTGCCAGCAGCCCCAGCAGTTTAGGGGGGGCGAGGAATTCACCCCTCCACTTT. Amino acid sequence: CASSPSSLGGARNSPLHF.

J is TRBJ2-1 and V is TRBV6-6; D gene uncertain. The V end lost 10 bases, the J end lost 6 bases, and 16 bases lay between the germline ends. CDR3 length: 13 amino acids. The germline V gene has CDR1 MNHNY and CDR2 SVGAGI (reference sequence). CDR3 nucleotide sequence: TGTGCCAAAAGGAGTCGACCCCCCAATGAGCAGTTCTTC. Its protein is CAKRSRPPNEQFF.

This clonotype was found a few times. The rearrangement links TRBV5-1 to TRBJ1-1; tentative D call: TRBD1 (5 bases). The CDR3 covers 15 residues. Trimming stripped 4 bases from V and 6 bases from J, with 19 bases between. The germline V gene has CDR1 SGHRS and CDR2 YFSETQ. The CDR3 reads CASSDRAGLPAEAFF. Written as DNA, the CDR3 is TGCGCCAGCAGCGACCGAGCGGGGCTCCCTGCTGAAGCTTTCTTT. Looking up the rest from reference TRBV5-1 and TRBJ1-1 gives the full variable domain: KAGVTQTPRYLIKTRGQQVTLSCSPISGHRSVSWYQQTPGQGLQFLFEYFSETQRNKGNFPGRFSGRQFSNSRSEMNVSTLELGDSALYLCASSDRAGLPAEAFFGQGTRLTVV.

This chain connects TRBV20-1 to TRBJ1-2; TRBD1 matches at 8 bases. Germline values: CDR1 DFQATT, CDR2 SNEGSKA (reference sequence). The junction had 11 bases not matched to a gene; V was cut back by 6 bases and J by 5 bases. The CDR3 has 14 amino acids. The CDR3 loop reads CSATGQGEQYGYTF. The CDR3 DNA reads TGCAGTGCAACCGGACAGGGTGAGCAGTATGGCTACACCTTC.

V and J are TRBV3-1 and TRBJ2-2; 7 bases are shared with TRBD1. V lost 3 bases, J lost 0 bases, and 4 bases stayed unmatched. CDR1 and CDR2 (germline): LGHDT, YNNKEL (reference sequence). The CDR3 extends over 16 amino acids. The CDR3 DNA sequence: TGTGCCAGCAGCCAGGCGACAGGGTCGAACACCGGGGAGCTGTTTTTT. It is translated as CASSQATGSNTGELFF.

CDR3 residues: CASSLAVTSPEAFF. The DNA for the CDR3 is TGCGCCAGCAGCTTGGCCGTGACCAGCCCGGAAGCTTTCTTT. The chain has TRBV5-1 and TRBJ1-1; D ambiguous. Germline V gene sequence: CDR1 SGHRS, CDR2 YFSETQ. Trimming shortened V by 0 bases and J by 8 bases, and 14 bases separated the two germline ends. This CDR3 spans 14 amino acids. The entire variable domain, with the rest obtained from reference TRBV5-1 and TRBJ1-1, is as follows: KAGVTQTPRYLIKTRGQQVTLSCSPISGHRSVSWYQQTPGQGLQFLFEYFSETQRNKGNFPGRFSGRQFSNSRSEMNVSTLELGDSALYLCASSLAVTSPEAFFGQGTRLTVV.

This sequence joins TRBV20-1 and TRBJ2-3, with 10 bases that match TRBD2. The CDR3 spans 17 residues. Germline V CDR1 and CDR2: DFQATT, SNEGSKA (reference sequence). With V trimmed by 5 bases and J by 0 bases, 11 bases remained unmatched. The CDR3 protein is CSACATSGVLSTDTQYF. CDR3 in DNA: TGCAGTGCTTGTGCTACTAGCGGGGTCCTGAGCACAGATACGCAGTATTTT.

This clonotype has more than one count but fewer than ten. The J gene is TRBJ2-1, the V gene TRBV20-1; 7 bases agree with TRBD2. The germline gives CDR1 DFQATT, CDR2 SNEGSKA (reference sequence). V trimming: 0 bases; J trimming: 0 bases; junction bases outside the gene matches: 8. This CDR3 comprises 17 residues. The CDR3 loop is CSARDRASGTSYNEQFF. The CDR3 DNA is TGCAGTGCTAGAGATCGGGCTAGCGGAACCTCCTACAATGAGCAGTTCTTC.